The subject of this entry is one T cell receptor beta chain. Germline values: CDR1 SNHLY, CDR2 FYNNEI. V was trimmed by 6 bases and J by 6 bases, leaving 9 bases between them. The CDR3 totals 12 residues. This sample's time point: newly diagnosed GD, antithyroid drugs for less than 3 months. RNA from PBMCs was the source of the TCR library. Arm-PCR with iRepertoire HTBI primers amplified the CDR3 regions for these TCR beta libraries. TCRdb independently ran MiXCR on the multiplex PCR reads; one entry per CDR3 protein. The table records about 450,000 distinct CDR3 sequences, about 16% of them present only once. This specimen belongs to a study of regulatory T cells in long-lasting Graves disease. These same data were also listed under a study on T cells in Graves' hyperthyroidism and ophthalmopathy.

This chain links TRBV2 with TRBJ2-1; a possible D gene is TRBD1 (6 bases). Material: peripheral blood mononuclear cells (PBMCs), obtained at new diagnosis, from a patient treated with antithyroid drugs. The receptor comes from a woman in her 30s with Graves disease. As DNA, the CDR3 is TGTGCCAGCAGGCAGGGGCTCAATGAGCAGTTCTTC. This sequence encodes CASRQGLNEQFF.